This T cell receptor beta chain was recorded in a study of T cells in Graves' hyperthyroidism and ophthalmopathy. This clonotype appeared many times. The CDR3 extends over 14 amino acids. Germline values: CDR1 DFQATT, CDR2 SNEGSKA (reference sequence). V lost 0 bases, J lost 0 bases, and 9 bases lay in between. Using RNA transcripts as the source, TCR beta CDR3 regions were amplified. The HTBI set primed first-round TCR CDR3 RT-PCR. TCRdb recomputed calls from the multiplex PCR reads with MiXCR, one row per CDR3 protein. The sample lists a few hundred thousand distinct CDR3 sequences; 15% were seen once.

This sequence was found in a woman in her sixties or seventies with Graves' ophthalmopathy. The sequencing input was blood. The chain has TRBV20-1 and TRBJ2-7, with a weak D call TRBD2 (5 bases). The CDR3 DNA follows: TGCAGTGCTAGAGATCAGGACTTCTCCTACGAGCAGTACTTC. Translation: CSARDQDFSYEQYF.